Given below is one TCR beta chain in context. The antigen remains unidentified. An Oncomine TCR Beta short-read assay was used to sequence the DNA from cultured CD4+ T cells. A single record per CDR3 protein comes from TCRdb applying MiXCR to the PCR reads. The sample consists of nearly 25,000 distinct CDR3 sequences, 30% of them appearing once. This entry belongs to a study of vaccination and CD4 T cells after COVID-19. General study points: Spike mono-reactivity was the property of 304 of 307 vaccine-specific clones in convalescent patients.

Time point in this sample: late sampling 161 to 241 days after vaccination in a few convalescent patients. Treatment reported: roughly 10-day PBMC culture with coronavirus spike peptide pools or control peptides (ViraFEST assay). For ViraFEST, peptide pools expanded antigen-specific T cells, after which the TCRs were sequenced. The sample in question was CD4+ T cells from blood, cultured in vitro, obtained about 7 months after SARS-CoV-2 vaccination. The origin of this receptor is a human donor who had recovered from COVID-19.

The CDR3 reads CASSLSTSTDTQYF. Here the CDR3 DNA reads TGTGCCAGCAGCCTTAGCACTAGCACAGATACGCAGTATTTT. The chain has TRBV7-6 and TRBJ2-3; D is unclear. The CDR3 runs 14 residues. Between the trimmed V and J ends, which lost 5 bases and 0 bases, there was a span of 9 bases. Germline assignment: CDR1 SGHVS and CDR2 FNYEAQ.